The entry that follows covers one TCR beta chain sequence. This record belongs to a study of patients and donors after allogeneic stem cell transplantation. TCRdb recomputed calls from the RT-PCR reads with MiXCR, one row per CDR3 protein. The data hold some 880,000 distinct CDR3 sequences, with 15% to 20% observed a single time. The sequenced sample consisted of blood, either unsorted or a sorted T cell fraction (not recorded which). This sequence originates from a human donor who was either an allogeneic HSCT recipient or a stem cell or donor lymphocyte infusion donor (not recorded which). It is not recorded whose cells these are; they may come from a transplant donor.

This chain's CDR3 is CASSVGTSGNTDTQYF. CDR3 coding DNA: TGTGCCAGCAGCGTAGGAACTAGCGGGAACACAGATACGCAGTATTTT. V gene TRBV9 combines with J gene TRBJ2-3; TRBD2 matches at 10 bases. CDR3 length: 16 amino acids. CDR1 and CDR2 (germline): SGDLS, YYNGEE. The ends lost 0 bases at V and 2 bases at J; junction bases unmatched: 3.